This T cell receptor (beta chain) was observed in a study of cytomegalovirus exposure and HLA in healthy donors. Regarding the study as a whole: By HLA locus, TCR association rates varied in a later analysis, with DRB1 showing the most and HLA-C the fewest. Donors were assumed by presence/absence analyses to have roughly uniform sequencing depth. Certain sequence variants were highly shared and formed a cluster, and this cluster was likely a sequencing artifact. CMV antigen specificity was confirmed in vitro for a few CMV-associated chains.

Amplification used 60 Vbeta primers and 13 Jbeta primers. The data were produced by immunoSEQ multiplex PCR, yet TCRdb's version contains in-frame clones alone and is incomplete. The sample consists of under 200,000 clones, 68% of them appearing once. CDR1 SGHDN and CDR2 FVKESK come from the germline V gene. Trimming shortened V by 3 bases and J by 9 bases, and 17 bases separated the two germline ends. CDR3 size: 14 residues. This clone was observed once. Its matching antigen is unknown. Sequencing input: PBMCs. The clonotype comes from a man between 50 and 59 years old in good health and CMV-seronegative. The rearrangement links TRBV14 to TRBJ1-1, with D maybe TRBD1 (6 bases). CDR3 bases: TGTGCCAGCAGCCAGGTCGGATCGGACAGAAAAGCTTTCTTT. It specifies CASSQVGSDRKAFF.